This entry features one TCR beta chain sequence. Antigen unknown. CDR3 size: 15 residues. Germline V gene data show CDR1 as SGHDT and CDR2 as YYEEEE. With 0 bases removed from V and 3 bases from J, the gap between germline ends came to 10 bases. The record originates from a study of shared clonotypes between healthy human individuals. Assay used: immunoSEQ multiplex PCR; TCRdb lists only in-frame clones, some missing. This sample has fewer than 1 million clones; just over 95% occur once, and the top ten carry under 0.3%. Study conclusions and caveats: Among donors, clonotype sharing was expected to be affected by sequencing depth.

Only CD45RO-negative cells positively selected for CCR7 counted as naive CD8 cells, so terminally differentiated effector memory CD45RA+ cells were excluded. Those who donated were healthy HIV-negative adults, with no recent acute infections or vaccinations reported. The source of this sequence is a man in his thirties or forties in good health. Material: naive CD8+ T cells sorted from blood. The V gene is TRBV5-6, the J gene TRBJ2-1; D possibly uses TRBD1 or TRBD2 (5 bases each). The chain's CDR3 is CASSLVEGLYNEQFF. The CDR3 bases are TGTGCCAGCAGCTTGGTTGAGGGGCTCTACAATGAGCAGTTCTTC.